This T cell receptor beta chain emerged from a study of T cell responses to AZD1222 COVID-19 vaccine (dated by TCRdb to about 2021). About the full investigation: AZD1222 recipients with second doses at about 4 weeks or about 12 weeks were pooled, because spike-specific TCR depth and breadth did not differ between schedules. Trial participants were enrolled by age into subgroups of 18-55, 56-69 and 70-plus years, and 148, 28 and 57 TCR-sequenced participants, respectively, were included in these subgroups. A total of approximately 240 trial participants underwent TCR sequencing, of whom 207 had received two doses of AZD1222 and some 26 had received two doses of the MenACWY control vaccine. Beyond this particular receptor, the publication reports: The 56-69-year group was small, and its depth increase did not reach significance, likely because of low power. Because no day 14 peak-response samples were available, repertoires were characterized only after the peak T cell response. The whole spike protein was spanned by vaccine-associated CD4 TCRs, and dominant responses were seen in regions 160-218 and 743-854. Spike-specific TCR breadth and depth rose significantly after two AZD1222 doses compared with day 0 and with MenACWY recipients. Only 5 to 7 AZD1222 recipients were SARS-CoV-2 seropositive at baseline, limiting conclusions about previously exposed vaccinees. Participants were mostly white British, with more females than males. The authors suggested clonal diversity may have been underestimated. Reportedly, close to half of the unique spike-specific TCRs recognized epitopes lying outside the regions that are mutated in the B.1.351 and B.1.1.7 variants.

The time point label, read with the paper, signifies: baseline before first vaccination. Vaccinee samples came from UK trials COV001 and COV002, including a single-blind randomized controlled phase 2/3 trial of AZD1222 (ChAdOx1 nCoV-19) in healthy adults. For TCRbeta chain sequencing, PBMC samples from trial participants were taken at day 0 and at day 28 after the second dose. From the cysteine up to the phenylalanine, the CDR3 has a length of 13 residues. Here the CDR3 DNA is all that survives: 39 bases in frame from base 1. CDR1 and CDR2, looked up from the germline V gene, are SQVTM and ANQGSEA. Relative to germline, V is 5 bases shorter and J is 3 bases shorter, with 13 bases between their ends. Notes on this clone: What this receptor recognizes is not known. No base-level quality is on record; no much larger clone is a single base apart.

The CDR3 regions of human TCRbeta chains were analyzed by immunosequencing. The paper's processing steps were these. TCRs in the repertoires were matched against a reference library of SARS-CoV-2-specific TCRs that had been generated with the MIRA antigen-specificity platform. Breadth meant the fraction of unique TCRs that were SARS-CoV-2-associated, whereas depth meant the fraction of total T cells that were SARS-CoV-2-associated. Using the MIRA data, each spike-specific TCR was mapped to the spike region that the TCR reacts to and placed in a CD4 or CD8 class. Log10-transformed breadth and depth values were compared by one-way ANOVA with Sidak's multiple comparisons tests. Entries here come from immuneACCESS through TCRdb and include only in-frame sequences with V and J called. Some clones fail to appear in such tables; in the studies checked, an unresolved V gene covers under half of the shortfall, and the cause of the remainder is unknown. That table gives V, J and clone size, and the DNA gave D and trimming. The sample table lists under 150,000 clones, more than 85% of them with a count of one. 1.5% to 2% of the sample is in the top ten clones.

Here the sequenced sample was peripheral blood, taken on day 0 of AZD1222 vaccination. The chain was built from TRBV29-1 and TRBJ1-2; the best D guess is TRBD1, with 6 bases matching. The sequence derives from an adult in good health. The CDR3 protein is CSVISDSYYGYTF. In nucleotides, the sequence is TGCAGCGTTATATCGGACAGTTACTATGGCTACACCTTC.